One and the same sample provided the 26 T cell receptor beta chains below, sequenced in a study of blood T cells in healthy people across ages. The use of a sample-barcoded 5' primer and a J-beta primer mix characterized a second PCR of roughly 7 to 11 cycles. TCRdb analysed the 5' RACE reads with MiXCR anew, one entry per CDR3 protein. The repertoire consists of around 1,500,000 distinct CDR3 sequences, with roughly 28% occurring once and the leading ten covering roughly 8%. The source material was blood. The source of these receptors is a woman in her twenties or thirties in good health.

The sample holds many counts of this clonotype. The V gene is TRBV7-2, the J gene TRBJ2-1, with 8 bases fitting TRBD2. The CDR3 covers 15 residues. CDR1 and CDR2 (germline): SGHTA, FQGNSA. Trimming removed 3 bases from V and 6 bases from J; junction bases left unmatched: 7. This CDR3 is CASSFRKAGVNEQFF. DNA for the CDR3: TGTGCCAGCAGCTTTAGAAAAGCGGGGGTCAATGAGCAGTTCTTC. Based on the CDR3 plus reference TRBV7-2 and TRBJ2-1, the full variable domain is GAGVSQSPSNKVTEKGKDVELRCDPISGHTALYWYRQSLGQGLEFLIYFQGNSAPDKSGLPSDRFSAERTGGSVSTLTIQRTQQEDSAVYLCASSFRKAGVNEQFFGPGTRLTVL.

This clonotype has a count of ten or more. V is TRBV6-6 and J is TRBJ2-1; 7 nucleotides agree with TRBD2. J was trimmed by 15 bases and V by 2 bases; bases with no gene match: 7. The CDR3 has 12 residues. CDR1 MNHNY and CDR2 SVGAGI come from the germline V gene (reference sequence). CDR3: CASSYPQREAFF. Here the CDR3 DNA reads TGTGCCAGCAGTTACCCCCAGCGGGAAGCGTTCTTC.

The J gene is TRBJ1-2, the V gene TRBV25-1; D is uncertain. CDR1 is MGHDK and CDR2 is SYGVNS in the germline V gene. The CDR3 is 16 residues long. V was pared by 5 bases and J by 0 bases, with 16 bases between. The CDR3 DNA is TGTGCCAGCAGTCCCCAAGGATTCGAGACTAACTATGGCTACACCTTC. Translated, it gives CASSPQGFETNYGYTF.

V is TRBV6-5 and J is TRBJ2-7; no firm D call. The end of the DNA aligns better with TRBJ2-5, so the J call may be wrong. CDR3 length equals 14 residues. The germline V gene encodes CDR1 MNHEY and CDR2 SVGAGI. CDR3 bases: TGTGCCAGCAGTATCCGTGGCGTGGAAGAGACCCAGTACTTC. Protein product: CASSIRGVEETQYF.

Details on this clonotype: Relative to the germline gene, one junction end is altered; a read error may explain this. The chain carries TRBV5-1 and TRBJ1-1; 8 bases fit TRBD1. Per the germline V gene, CDR1 is SGHRS and CDR2 is YFSETQ. This CDR3 contains 15 residues. CDR3 region: CAGSLKTGVDPEAFF. The CDR3 nucleotides read TGCGCCGGCAGCTTGAAGACAGGGGTGGATCCTGAAGCTTTCTTT.

The rearrangement uses TRBV11-2 and TRBJ2-1; D might be TRBD1 or TRBD2, each matching 7 bases. The length of the CDR3 is 17 residues. Between the trimmed V and J ends, which lost 2 bases and 12 bases, there was a span of 26 bases. CDR1 and CDR2 (germline): SGHAT, FQNNGV. The CDR3 here is CASSLIRGGRSTRGQFF. DNA for the CDR3: TGTGCCAGCAGCTTAATCAGGGGGGGCCGCTCTACACGGGGGCAGTTCTTC.

This chain uses TRBV5-1 with TRBJ1-2; D not certain. Germline loops: CDR1 SGHRS, CDR2 YFSETQ. This CDR3 has 16 residues. V was clipped by 3 bases and J by 5 bases, with 20 bases between them. The CDR3 DNA reads TGCGCCAGCAGCTCACGGTCGGGCAGTGAAGCGTATGGCTACACCTTC. The encoded protein is CASSSRSGSEAYGYTF.

The chain has TRBV29-1 and TRBJ1-4, with no clear D. Germline V gives CDR1 SQVTM, CDR2 ANQGSEA. The CDR3 runs to 13 residues. V was clipped by 3 bases and J by 8 bases, with 13 bases between them. Written as DNA, the CDR3 is TGCAGCGTTGACGAAGGGAGTGGGGAAAAACTGTTTTTT. Translated: CSVDEGSGEKLFF.

The CDR3 bases are TGTGCCAGCAGTGGTACAGGGTCTAGTGGCTACACCTTC. The encoded protein is CASSGTGSSGYTF. V is TRBV12-3 or TRBV12-4 and J is TRBJ1-2; possibly TRBD1 for D (6 bases). The CDR3 is 13 amino acids. Trimming pared 5 bases from V and 7 bases from J, leaving 14 bases between.

The rearrangement joins TRBV5-5 to TRBJ2-1, with 7 bases lining up with TRBD2. Germline-derived CDR1 and CDR2 are SGHKS and YYEKEE (reference sequence). The CDR3 runs to 15 residues. The J segment lost 5 bases and the V segment lost 5 bases, leaving 10 bases of the junction unmatched. The CDR3 sequence: CASSRRDYGDNEQFF. In DNA form, the CDR3 reads TGTGCCAGCAGTCGCCGGGACTATGGGGACAATGAGCAGTTCTTC.

The chain links TRBV21-1 to TRBJ2-3; the DNA was not used to check the table's D call, TRBD1. TRBV21-1 is tagged as a pseudogene. This CDR3 spans 19 amino acids. In nucleotides, the CDR3 is TGTGCCAGCAGCAAATTCAGAGTGGATAAGGGGGCTTTCACAGATACGCAGTATTTT. Its protein product is CASSKFRVDKGAFTDTQYF.

This clonotype has a count of ten or more. The chain couples TRBV28 to TRBJ1-5, with unresolved D. From germline, CDR1 is MDHEN and CDR2 SYDVKM. Trimming took 5 bases from V and 7 from J, leaving 18 bases between them. The CDR3 totals 15 residues. This CDR3 reads CASSIRGRAGQPQHF. CDR3 DNA: TGTGCCAGCAGTATACGGGGAAGGGCAGGCCAGCCCCAGCATTTT.

This clonotype came up many times. The chain couples TRBV7-2 to TRBJ2-7, with TRBD2 identical over 10 bases. The CDR3 covers 15 residues. The germline V gene encodes CDR1 SGHTA and CDR2 FQGNSA. V shed 7 bases and J 3 bases; nucleotides not matched to a gene: 9. CDR3 protein: CASTLTRTSGYEQYF. The CDR3 DNA reads as TGTGCCAGCACCCTTACCCGGACTAGCGGCTACGAGCAGTACTTC.

This chain's CDR3 is CSASQGGDYSNQPQHF. CDR3 DNA: TGCAGTGCTTCGCAAGGGGGGGATTATAGCAATCAGCCCCAGCATTTT. V gene TRBV20-1 combines with J gene TRBJ1-5, with TRBD1 as a possible D gene (6 bases). V gave up 5 bases and J gave up 0 bases, with 17 bases separating them. The CDR3 extends over 16 amino acids. Germline V gene lookup returns CDR1 DFQATT and CDR2 SNEGSKA (reference sequence).

The rearrangement joins TRBV12-3 or TRBV12-4 to TRBJ2-2; tentatively, D is TRBD1 (5 bases). With 3 bases removed from V and 4 bases from J, the gap between germline ends came to 9 bases. This CDR3 has 14 residues. CDR3 amino acids: CASSFGAGTGELFF. CDR3 in DNA: TGTGCCAGCAGTTTTGGGGCTGGCACCGGGGAGCTGTTTTTT.

The genes are TRBV2 and TRBJ2-4, with TRBD1 as a possible D gene (6 bases). This CDR3 is built from 14 residues. Germline CDR1 is SNHLY and CDR2 is FYNNEI. V was cut by 5 bases and J by 1 base, with 9 bases left in between. The CDR3 protein is CASSWTAAKNIQYF. In nucleotides, the CDR3 is TGTGCCAGCAGTTGGACAGCGGCCAAAAACATTCAGTACTTC. Together with reference TRBV2 and TRBJ2-4, the CDR3 gives the full variable domain: EPEVTQTPSHQVTQMGQEVILRCVPISNHLYFYWYRQILGQKVEFLVSFYNNEISEKSEIFDDQFSVERPDGSNFTLKIRSTKLEDSAMYFCASSWTAAKNIQYFGAGTRLSVL.

The chain uses TRBV6-1 and TRBJ1-3; no clear D. The germline V and J ends were trimmed by 6 bases and 0 bases, with 21 bases remaining between them. Per germline, CDR1 MNHNS and CDR2 SASEGT. This CDR3 comprises 18 residues. The CDR3: CASSRGSGSRNSGNTIYF. In nucleotides, the CDR3 is TGTGCCAGCAGCCGGGGTTCCGGCAGTCGGAACTCTGGAAACACCATATATTTT.

Concerning this clonotype itself: A much larger clone differs from this one at a single base, so this may be a read error. The rearrangement links TRBV10-3 to TRBJ2-5, with D possibly TRBD1 on 5 matching bases. Germline-derived CDR1 and CDR2 are ENHRY and SYGVKD. The CDR3 contains 13 residues. The CDR3 protein is CAISEQGQGTQYF. CDR3 bases: TGTGCCATCAGTGAGCAGGGTCAAGGGACCCAGTACTTC.

The chain links TRBV5-6 to TRBJ2-7, with D possibly being TRBD1 or TRBD2 (5 bases each). The CDR3 is 15 residues long. The germline gives CDR1 SGHDT, CDR2 YYEEEE. Trimming took off 6 bases at V and 0 bases at J, with 16 bases between the two ends. The CDR3 protein is CASTEGRDLSYEQYF. The CDR3 region has the DNA TGTGCCAGCACCGAGGGCAGGGACCTCTCCTACGAGCAGTACTTC.

In the case of this clonotype: One end of the junction fails to match germline, which may point to a read error. The chain has TRBV20-1 and TRBJ2-5; 9 bases are a match to TRBD2. Per the germline V gene, CDR1 is DFQATT and CDR2 is SNEGSKA (reference sequence). CDR3 length: 13 amino acids. CDR3 in amino acids: CSAPRTSEETPYF. CDR3 DNA sequence: TGCAGTGCCCCCCGGACTAGCGAGGAGACCCCGTACTTC.

This sequence joins TRBV14 and TRBJ1-4; a possible D gene is TRBD1 (6 bases). The CDR3 totals 20 residues. Germline V CDR1 and CDR2: SGHDN, FVKESK. V dropped 3 bases and J dropped 0 bases, with 23 bases sitting between them. The CDR3 loop is CASSQARTAGFRPTNEKLFF. The CDR3 DNA reads TGTGCCAGCAGCCAGGCCCGGACAGCGGGATTTCGTCCAACTAATGAAAAACTGTTTTTT. The full variable domain, completed using reference TRBV14 and TRBJ1-4, is EAGVTQFPSHSVIEKGQTVTLRCDPISGHDNLYWYRRVMGKEIKFLLHFVKESKQDESGMPNNRFLAERTGGTYSTLKVQPAELEDSGVYFCASSQARTAGFRPTNEKLFFGSGTQLSVL.

In its sample, this clonotype was seen many times. V and J are TRBV19 and TRBJ2-5; no clear D gene. The CDR3 length is 11 residues. Germline CDR1 reads LNHDA; CDR2 reads SQIVND (reference sequence). V was cut by 9 bases and J by 4 bases, with 9 bases left in between. Written as DNA, the CDR3 is TGTGCCAGCAGCATGGGAGAGACCCAGTACTTC. Protein: CASSMGETQYF.

This clonotype was detected a few times. The genes are TRBV19 and TRBJ2-4, with D unresolved. The CDR3 has 12 residues. The V and J ends lost 0 bases and 10 bases respectively, with 7 bases between them. Per the germline V gene, CDR1 is LNHDA and CDR2 is SQIVND (reference sequence). The CDR3 sequence is CASSIDLRIQYF. CDR3 coding DNA: TGTGCCAGTAGTATAGATCTCAGGATTCAGTACTTC.

Remarks on this clonotype: This may stem from a read error, because a much larger clone lies one nucleotide away. The chain employs TRBV3-1 and TRBJ2-1; 8 positions match TRBD2. Germline loops: CDR1 LGHDT, CDR2 YNNKEL (reference sequence). The CDR3 loop spans 15 amino acids. Written as DNA, the CDR3 is TGTGCCGGCAGCCCCCCTACGGGAGGGTACAATGAGCAGTTCTTC. It is translated as CAGSPPTGGYNEQFF.

The chain is built from TRBV4-1 and TRBJ2-1; 14 nucleotides line up with TRBD2. The ends lost 4 bases at V and 5 bases at J; junction bases unmatched: 22. The CDR3 runs to 22 residues. Per germline, CDR1 MGHRA and CDR2 YSYEKL. DNA of the CDR3: TGCGCCAGCAGCCGTTTACCCCCACAGACTAGCGGGGGGGTTGTTGGTAACAATGAGCAGTTCTTC. This sequence encodes CASSRLPPQTSGGVVGNNEQFF.

V usage is TRBV21-1 and J usage is TRBJ1-2; the D call TRBD1 from the table was never checked on the DNA. TRBV21-1 is labeled a pseudogene. This CDR3 contains 15 residues. CDR3 sequence: CASSSRDRVNYGYTF. CDR3 sequence (DNA): TGTGCCAGCAGCTCCCGGGACAGGGTTAACTATGGCTACACCTTC.